A selection of T cell receptor beta chains follows, all from one sample in a study of Ad26.COV2.S vaccination and SARS-CoV-2 variants. Clones were sequenced by immunoSEQ multiplex PCR, and TCRdb holds only the in-frame ones, with some missing. The table shows roughly 400,000 clones, with around 91% occurring only once. The material was peripheral blood, obtained in a trial of Ad26.COV2.S vaccine versus placebo. The receptors come from a person aged 18-65 years who received the Ad26.COV2.S COVID-19 vaccine or a placebo. Both conserved end residues are part of each CDR3. The D gene is left open where the match is weak. Only some rows state a clone size, as once, few, many or a class for expanded clones.

TRBJ2-7	.	TRBV2	.	CASSTSVYEQYF	TGTGCCAGCTCCACGTCGGTCTACGAGCAGTACTTC
TRBJ2-1	once	TRBV6-2/TRBV6-3	.	CASSEEGSYNEQFF	TGTGCCAGCAGCGAGGAGGGGTCTTACAATGAGCAGTTCTTC
TRBJ1-6	.	TRBV5-8	.	CASSSTDYNSPLHF	TGTGCCAGCAGCTCGACAGATTACAATTCACCCCTCCACTTT
TRBJ2-1	.	TRBV19	TRBD2	CASSTTLAGGLYNEQFF	TGTGCCAGTAGTACAACTCTAGCGGGAGGCCTTTACAATGAGCAGTTCTTC
TRBJ2-7	.	TRBV6-5	.	CASRYLVGGDYEQYF	TGTGCCAGCAGATATCTGGTGGGAGGCGACTACGAGCAGTACTTC
TRBJ2-7	.	TRBV28	.	CASESFGQPSYEQYF	TGTGCCAGCGAAAGTTTCGGGCAGCCGAGCTACGAGCAGTACTTC
TRBJ2-3	few	TRBV3-1/TRBV3-2	TRBD2	CASSLAGTSGTDTQYF	TGTGCCAGCAGCCTGGCCGGGACTAGCGGGACGGATACGCAGTATTTT
TRBJ2-1	.	TRBV7-3	.	CASSLNRDLSYNEQFF	TGTGCCAGCAGCTTAAACCGGGACTTATCCTACAATGAGCAGTTCTTC
TRBJ2-2	.	TRBV2	.	CASSDPGWTGELFF	TGTGCCAGCAGTGATCCAGGGTGGACCGGGGAGCTGTTTTTT
TRBJ1-1	.	TRBV6-5	TRBD1	CASGQGENTEAFF	TGTGCCAGCGGACAGGGGGAGAACACTGAAGCTTTCTTT
TRBJ2-1	.	TRBV28	TRBD1	CASLDRGNINEQFF	TGTGCCAGCTTAGACAGGGGGAACATTAATGAGCAGTTCTTC
TRBJ2-1	.	TRBV12-2	.	CASRLSPRDSGDNEQFF	TGTGCAAGTCGCTTATCCCCGCGGGATAGCGGTGACAATGAGCAGTTCTTC
TRBJ2-7	once	TRBV2	.	CASSEWNEQYF	TGTGCCAGCAGTGAATGGAACGAGCAGTACTTC
TRBJ2-3	.	TRBV4-3	TRBD1	CASSQEGTGFTDTQYF	TGCGCCAGCAGCCAAGAAGGGACAGGATTCACAGATACGCAGTATTTT
TRBJ2-5	.	TRBV28	TRBD1	CASRTGGLQETQYF	TGTGCCAGCCGGACAGGGGGCCTCCAAGAGACCCAGTACTTC
TRBJ2-1	.	TRBV7-2	.	CASSGVATSYNEQFF	TGTGCCAGCAGCGGAGTAGCCACAAGTTACAATGAGCAGTTCTTC
TRBJ2-2	few	TRBV28	.	CASSPGDTGELFF	TGTGCCAGCAGTCCCGGGGACACCGGGGAGCTGTTTTTT
TRBJ2-5	.	TRBV19	.	CASSIGGHAQYF	TGTGCCAGTAGTATAGGTGGACATGCCCAGTACTTC
TRBJ2-7	.	TRBV7-9	TRBD1	CASSFGQASYEQYF	TGTGCCAGCAGCTTTGGACAGGCCTCCTACGAGCAGTACTTC
TRBJ2-5	.	TRBV7-2	.	CASSLQRALREETQYF	TGTGCCAGCAGCTTACAGCGAGCCCTAAGGGAAGAGACCCAGTACTTC
TRBJ2-4	.	TRBV29-1	TRBD2	CSVGLMAGGAKNIQYF	TGCAGCGTTGGTTTGATGGCGGGAGGAGCCAAAAACATTCAGTACTTC
TRBJ2-1	.	TRBV11-3	TRBD2	CASSLIGSGRGIEQFF	TGTGCCAGCAGCTTAATAGGTAGCGGGAGGGGTATTGAGCAGTTCTTC
TRBJ1-2	.	TRBV5-6	.	CASSPTGGQYGYTF	TGTGCCAGCAGCCCTACGGGGGGCCAGTATGGCTACACCTTC
TRBJ1-5	.	TRBV19	TRBD1	CASMIGTGGPNQPQHF	TGTGCCAGTATGATCGGAACAGGGGGTCCCAATCAGCCCCAGCATTTT
TRBJ1-2	.	TRBV3-1/TRBV3-2	TRBD1	CASSPRDRLSYGYTF	TGTGCCAGCAGCCCTCGGGACAGGCTTAGCTATGGCTACACCTTC
TRBJ2-7	.	TRBV3-1/TRBV3-2	.	CASSQDTAAVEQYF	TGTGCCAGCAGCCAAGATACCGCAGCGGTCGAGCAGTACTTC
TRBJ2-7	.	TRBV29-1	.	CSVGGDGYEQYF	TGCAGCGTTGGGGGGGACGGCTACGAGCAGTACTTC
TRBJ2-1	.	TRBV3-1/TRBV3-2	.	CASSQPQGAEQFF	TGTGCCAGCAGCCAGCCCCAGGGAGCTGAGCAGTTCTTC
TRBJ2-7	.	TRBV4-2	TRBD2	CASSHRLAVSYEQYF	TGTGCCAGCAGCCACCGACTAGCGGTTTCTTACGAGCAGTACTTC
TRBJ2-4	once	TRBV28	.	CASSPASWDKNIQYF	TGTGCCAGCAGTCCAGCCTCGTGGGACAAAAACATTCAGTACTTC
TRBJ1-5	.	TRBV2	TRBD1	CASSRQGGQPQHF	TGTGCCAGCAGTCGACAGGGAGGTCAGCCCCAGCATTTT
TRBJ2-1	.	TRBV5-6	.	CASSLAVYNEQFF	TGTGCCAGCAGCTTAGCCGTGTACAATGAGCAGTTCTTC
TRBJ2-1	.	TRBV24-1	TRBD2	CATSEGGPPGLAVMGQFF	TGTGCCACCAGTGAAGGAGGACCACCGGGACTAGCGGTCATGGGGCAGTTCTTC
TRBJ2-1	.	TRBV5-1	.	CASSLMGGRGANEQFF	TGCGCCAGCAGCTTGATGGGTGGGAGGGGGGCCAATGAGCAGTTCTTC
TRBJ2-7	few	TRBV4-3	.	CASSQDRGNYEQYF	TGCGCCAGCAGCCAAGACCGCGGAAATTACGAGCAGTACTTC
TRBJ1-1	.	TRBV29-1	.	CSAQNTEAFF	TGCAGCGCGCAGAACACTGAAGCTTTCTTT
TRBJ1-4	.	TRBV3-1/TRBV3-2	.	CASSYTGTTNEKLFF	TGTGCCAGCAGTTACACAGGGACAACTAATGAAAAACTGTTTTTT
TRBJ1-1	.	TRBV7-8	.	CASSPTGRPEAFF	TGTGCCAGCAGCCCGACAGGACGCCCTGAAGCTTTCTTT
TRBJ2-3	.	TRBV7-9	.	CASSGTSSTDTQYF	TGTGCCAGCAGCGGGACCTCCAGCACAGATACGCAGTATTTT
TRBJ2-3	.	TRBV6-1	.	CASSELGADSTDTQYF	TGTGCCAGCAGTGAACTAGGGGCGGATAGCACAGATACGCAGTATTTT
TRBJ1-5	.	TRBV6-2/TRBV6-3	.	CASSQGQNSIKQPQHF	TGTGCCAGCAGCCAAGGACAGAACAGCATAAAGCAGCCCCAGCATTTT
TRBJ2-1	once	TRBV2	.	CASSEARTGLSRLNEQFF	TGTGCCAGCAGTGAAGCTCGAACAGGGTTGTCGAGACTCAATGAGCAGTTCTTC